The present entry profiles one TCR beta chain with its context. The entry originates in a study of blood T cell repertoires in COVID-19. Some clones are missing from TCRdb's copy, which holds only in-frame ones; the method was immunoSEQ multiplex PCR. This sample carries approximately 130,000 clones, around 83% of them seen once, and the ten largest clones take under 20%. Self-reported history from a screening survey and questionnaire set each donor's cohort. The receptor was isolated from a young man who had recovered from COVID-19. The sequenced sample consisted of PBMCs or T cells enriched from blood (not recorded which).

Here the CDR3 reads CASSYSPGNQETQYF. CDR3 bases: TGTGCCAGCAGTTACTCCCCCGGGAACCAAGAGACCCAGTACTTC. The chain couples TRBV6-5 to TRBJ2-5; TRBD2 might be the D (5 bases). CDR1 and CDR2 (germline): MNHEY, SVGAGI. The ends were cut back, 0 bases at V and 0 bases at J, with 8 bases in the middle. The CDR3 covers 15 residues.